This T cell receptor beta chain was identified during a study of blood T cell repertoires in COVID-19 (TCRdb year 2020). Background on the whole study: Samples from collaborators originated in the United States, Italy and Spain and spanned both the acute and convalescent phases of COVID-19. Subjects who had been exposed to COVID-19, were actively infected with it, or had recovered from it provided the deeply sampled blood TCRbeta repertoires that made up the dataset. The prospective study material was composed of cDNA or gDNA derived from T cells, B-cell-depleted T cells, or PBMCs. Nearly every sample came with metadata listing a de-identified subject ID, COVID-19 status, age in years and sex. Samples were obtained from the ongoing ImmuneRACE study (first 160 participants) and from about 1,300 subjects provided by 6 global collaborators. Where available, HLA class I and class II types were taken from metadata supplied by the sample provider and were not determined by assay-based typing. The repertoires were released in a freely available public database meant as a resource for research on the immune response to SARS-CoV-2.

Notes on this clone: Its cognate antigen has yet to be identified. The record has no base qualities; no much larger clone is one base away.

TCRbeta CDR3 regions were amplified from genomic DNA by means of the immunoSEQ Assay, a bias-controlled multiplex PCR. The original methods were these. The number of nucleated cells in each sample was estimated by amplification of reference gene primers within the assay. To quantify the absolute abundance of each unique TCRbeta CDR3 rearrangement, sequence reads were collapsed and filtered. For each sample, productive Simpson clonality was calculated as the square root of Simpson's diversity index across productive rearrangements. Held by TCRdb, this immuneACCESS table contains in-frame sequences only and omits some clones. Under half of the omission traces to an unresolved V gene where checked; the cause of the rest is unknown. From that table come the V and J calls and clone size; the DNA was used to work out D and trimming. The sample includes around 200,000 clones, with 65% to 80% observed a single time. The ten largest clones capture around 12% of the sample.

What the authors observed across the whole study: The quantity of clinical and demographic metadata differed by source and by participant and was supplied without curation.

Whole blood was collected in K2EDTA tubes by collaborating institutions according to the institutions' own protocols. For TCRbeta analysis, collaborators shipped samples in one of three forms: frozen whole blood, isolated PBMCs, or DNA extracted from either of those sample types. CDR1 and CDR2, per the germline V gene (reference sequence), are MNHEY and SMNVEV. The junction carries 8 bases between V and J, which are trimmed by 5 bases and 4 bases respectively. Spanning cysteine to phenylalanine, the CDR3 consists of 12 amino acids. CDR3 DNA is the only sequence kept; it has 36 bases, read in frame from the first base.

This TCR was sampled from a woman between 45 and 60 years old with acute or convalescent COVID-19. This chain joins TRBV27 to TRBJ1-2; the D gene remains uncertain. The sample consisted of peripheral blood. CDR3 region: CASSPGPYGYTF. The nucleotides are TGTGCCAGCAGTCCAGGCCCCTATGGCTACACCTTC.